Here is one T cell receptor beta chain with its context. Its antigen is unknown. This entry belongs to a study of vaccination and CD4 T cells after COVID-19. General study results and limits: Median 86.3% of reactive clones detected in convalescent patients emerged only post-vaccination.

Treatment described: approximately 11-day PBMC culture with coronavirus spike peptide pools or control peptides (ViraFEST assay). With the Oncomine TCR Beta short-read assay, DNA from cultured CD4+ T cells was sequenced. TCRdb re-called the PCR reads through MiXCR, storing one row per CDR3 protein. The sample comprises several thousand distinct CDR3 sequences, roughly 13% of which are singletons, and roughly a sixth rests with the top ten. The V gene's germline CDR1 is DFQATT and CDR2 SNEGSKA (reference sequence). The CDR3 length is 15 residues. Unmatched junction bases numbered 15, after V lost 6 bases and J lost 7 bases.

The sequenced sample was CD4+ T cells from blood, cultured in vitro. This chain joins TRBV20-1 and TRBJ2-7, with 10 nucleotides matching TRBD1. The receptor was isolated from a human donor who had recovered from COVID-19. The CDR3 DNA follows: TGCAGTGCCTTAAAAGGGACAGGGGAAAGGATGGAGCAGTACTTC. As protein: CSALKGTGERMEQYF.